The clone carrying this T cell receptor beta chain has just a few counts. The record originates from a study of blood T cell repertoires in COVID-19. The CDR3 is made up of 17 amino acids. V was pared by 3 bases and J by 9 bases, with 12 bases of the junction left unmatched. Germline CDR1 is PRHDT and CDR2 is FYEKMQ (reference sequence). Repertoires were generated with immunoSEQ multiplex PCR, while TCRdb's copy carries only in-frame clones and drops some. The sample carries about 170,000 clones, 87% recorded once. This chain uses TRBV13 with TRBJ1-5; TRBD1 matches at 12 bases. This TCR was sampled from a human donor with acute COVID-19. The donor label of this sample is uncertain. The specimen was PBMCs or T cells enriched from blood (not recorded which). CDR3 bases: TGTGCCAGCAGCTTGGGGAGGGGGACAGGGGGCGCCAGGCCCCAGCATTTT. It yields the protein CASSLGRGTGGARPQHF.